This TCR beta chain was observed in a study of CD8+ T cells in alopecia areata. General study results and limits: Lesional scalp, especially alopecia totalis/universalis, showed higher clonality than normal scalp. Tissue-resident alphabeta T cells belonging to normal skin likewise get sequenced within scalp specimens. Clarity of TCR sharing across patients fell short of that in mice, possibly HLA-related.

RNA was isolated and reverse transcribed to cDNA, the sequencing template. The table came from immunoSEQ multiplex PCR; TCRdb's copy has only in-frame clones and leaves some out. The sample records about 150,000 clones, about 60% being singletons. Peripheral blood, together with lesional scalp punch biopsies, was collected from alopecia areata patients. Trimming cost V 7 bases and J 5 bases, with 11 bases left between them. The CDR3 is 12 residues long. Germline V CDR1 and CDR2: GTSNPN, SVGIG (reference sequence). In regard to this clone: The antigen remains unidentified.

The TCR originated in a human donor with alopecia areata. The sequencing here drew on CD4+ T cells sorted from blood, taken at week 0. This rearrangement joins TRBV30 to TRBJ1-4, with D possibly TRBD1 on 6 matching bases. CDR3 DNA: TGTGCCTCACAGGGTGGGAATGAAAAACTGTTTTTT. Translated: CASQGGNEKLFF. The full variable domain, completed using reference TRBV30 and TRBJ1-4, is SQTIHQWPATLVQPVGSPLSLECTVEGTSNPNLYWYRQAAGRGLQLLFYSVGIGQISSEVPQNLSASRPQDRQFILSSKKLLLSDSGFYLCASQGGNEKLFFGSGTQLSVL.